This TCR beta chain was captured in a study of chemoradiotherapy in HPV16-positive cancers. The CDR3 length is 16 residues. Germline CDR1 is SGHNT and CDR2 is YYREEE (reference sequence). V was trimmed by 5 bases and J by 5 bases, leaving 20 bases between them. The table came from immunoSEQ multiplex PCR; TCRdb's copy has only in-frame clones and leaves some out. The sample has 7,500 to 10,000 clones, about 80% seen once. The sample was collected from a patient who underwent chemoradiotherapy. This TCR was recovered from a human donor with HPV-associated anogenital cancer. The chain employs TRBV5-4 and TRBJ2-1; tentatively, D is TRBD2 (5 bases). The CDR3 sequence: CASSYGLWGTDNEQFF. In nucleotides, the CDR3 is TGTGCCAGCAGTTACGGACTGTGGGGAACAGACAATGAGCAGTTCTTC. Full variable domain (missing parts from reference TRBV5-4 and TRBJ2-1): ETGVTQSPTHLIKTRGQQVTLRCSSQSGHNTVSWYQQALGQGPQFIFQYYREEENGRGNFPPRFSGLQFPNYSSELNVNALELDDSALYLCASSYGLWGTDNEQFFGPGTRLTVL.